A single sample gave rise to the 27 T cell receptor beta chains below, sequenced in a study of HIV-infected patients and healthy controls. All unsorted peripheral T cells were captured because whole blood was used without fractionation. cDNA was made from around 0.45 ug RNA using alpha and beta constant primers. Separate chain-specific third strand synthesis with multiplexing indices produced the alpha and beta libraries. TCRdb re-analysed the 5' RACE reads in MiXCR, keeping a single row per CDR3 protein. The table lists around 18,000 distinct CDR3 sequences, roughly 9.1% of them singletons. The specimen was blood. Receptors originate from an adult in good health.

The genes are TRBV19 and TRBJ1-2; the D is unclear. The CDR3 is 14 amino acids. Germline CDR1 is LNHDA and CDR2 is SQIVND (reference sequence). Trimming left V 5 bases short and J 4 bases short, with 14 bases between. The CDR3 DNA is TGTGCCAGTAGTTCTACGAGAACGTCCTATGGCTACACCTTC. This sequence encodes CASSSTRTSYGYTF.

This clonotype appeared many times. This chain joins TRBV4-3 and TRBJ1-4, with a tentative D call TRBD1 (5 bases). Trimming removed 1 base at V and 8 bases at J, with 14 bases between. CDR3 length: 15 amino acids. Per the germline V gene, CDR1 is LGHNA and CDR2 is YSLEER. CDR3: CASSQVAGTGEKLFF. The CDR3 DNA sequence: TGCGCCAGCAGCCAAGTAGCCGGGACTGGAGAAAAACTGTTTTTT.

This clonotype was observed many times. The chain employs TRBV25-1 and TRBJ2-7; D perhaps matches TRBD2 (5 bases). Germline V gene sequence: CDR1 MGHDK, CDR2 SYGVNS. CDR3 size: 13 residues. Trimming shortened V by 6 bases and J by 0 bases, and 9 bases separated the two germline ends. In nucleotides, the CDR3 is TGTGCCAGCAGAGCGGCAAGCTCCTACGAGCAGTACTTC. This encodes CASRAASSYEQYF.

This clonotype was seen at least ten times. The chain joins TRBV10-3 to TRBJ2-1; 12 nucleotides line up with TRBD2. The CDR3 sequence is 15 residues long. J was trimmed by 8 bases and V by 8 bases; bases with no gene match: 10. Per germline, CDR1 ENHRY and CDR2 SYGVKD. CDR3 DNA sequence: TGTGCCATCTCCGGGACTAGCGGGTGGGGCGATGAGCAGTTCTTC. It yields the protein CAISGTSGWGDEQFF.

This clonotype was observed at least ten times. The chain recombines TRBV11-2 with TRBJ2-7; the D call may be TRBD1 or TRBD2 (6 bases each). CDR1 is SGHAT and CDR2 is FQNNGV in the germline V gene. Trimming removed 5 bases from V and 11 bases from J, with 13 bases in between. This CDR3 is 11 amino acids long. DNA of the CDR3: TGTGCCAGCAGCACGGGGGCTGCCGAGTACTTC. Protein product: CASSTGAAEYF. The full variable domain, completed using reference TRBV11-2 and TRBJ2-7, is EAGVAQSPRYKIIEKRQSVAFWCNPISGHATLYWYQQILGQGPKLLIQFQNNGVVDDSQLPKDRFSAERLKGVDSTLKIQPAKLEDSAVYLCASSTGAAEYFGPGTRLTVT.

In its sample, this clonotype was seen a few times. The CDR3 is CASSIGADRGAQYF. DNA for the CDR3: TGTGCCAGTAGTATCGGAGCGGACCGGGGGGCCCAGTACTTC. The chain uses TRBV19 and TRBJ2-5; TRBD2 matches 7 bases. The J segment lost 9 bases and the V segment lost 3 bases, leaving 10 bases of the junction unmatched. This CDR3 has 14 amino acids. The V gene's germline CDR1 is LNHDA and CDR2 SQIVND (reference sequence).

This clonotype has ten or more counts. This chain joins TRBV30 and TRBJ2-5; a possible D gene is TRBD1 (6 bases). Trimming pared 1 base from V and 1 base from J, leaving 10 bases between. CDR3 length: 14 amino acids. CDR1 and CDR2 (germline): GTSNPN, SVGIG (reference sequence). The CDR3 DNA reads TGTGCCTGGAGTGGTCAGGGGCTCCAAGAGACCCAGTACTTC. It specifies CAWSGQGLQETQYF.

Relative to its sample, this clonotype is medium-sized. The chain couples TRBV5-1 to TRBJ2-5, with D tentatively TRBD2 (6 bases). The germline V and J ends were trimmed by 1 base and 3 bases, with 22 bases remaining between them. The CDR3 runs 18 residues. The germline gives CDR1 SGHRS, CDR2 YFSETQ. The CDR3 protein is CASSLSRAGTRIEETQYF. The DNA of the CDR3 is TGCGCCAGCAGCTTGTCAAGGGCCGGGACTCGTATCGAAGAGACCCAGTACTTC. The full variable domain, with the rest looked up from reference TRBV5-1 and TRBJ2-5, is KAGVTQTPRYLIKTRGQQVTLSCSPISGHRSVSWYQQTPGQGLQFLFEYFSETQRNKGNFPGRFSGRQFSNSRSEMNVSTLELGDSALYLCASSLSRAGTRIEETQYFGPGTRLLVL.

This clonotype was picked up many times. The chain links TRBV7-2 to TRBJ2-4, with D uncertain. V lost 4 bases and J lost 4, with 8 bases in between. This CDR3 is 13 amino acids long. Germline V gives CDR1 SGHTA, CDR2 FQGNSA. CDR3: CASSSEAKNIQYF. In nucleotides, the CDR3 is TGTGCCAGCAGCTCAGAGGCGAAAAACATTCAGTACTTC.

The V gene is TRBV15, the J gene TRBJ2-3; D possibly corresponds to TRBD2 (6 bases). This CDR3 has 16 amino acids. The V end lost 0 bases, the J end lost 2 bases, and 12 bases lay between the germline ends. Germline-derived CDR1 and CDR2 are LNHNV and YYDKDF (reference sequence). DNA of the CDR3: TGTGCCACCAGCAGAGATGGGGCGGGATACACAGATACGCAGTATTTT. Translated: CATSRDGAGYTDTQYF.

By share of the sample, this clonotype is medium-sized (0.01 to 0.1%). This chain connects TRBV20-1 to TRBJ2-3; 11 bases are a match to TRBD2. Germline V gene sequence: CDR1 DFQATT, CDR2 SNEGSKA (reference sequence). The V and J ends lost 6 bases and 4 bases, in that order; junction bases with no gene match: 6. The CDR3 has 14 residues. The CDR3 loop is CSAFSGRAADTQYF. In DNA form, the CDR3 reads TGCAGTGCATTTAGCGGGAGGGCCGCAGATACGCAGTATTTT.

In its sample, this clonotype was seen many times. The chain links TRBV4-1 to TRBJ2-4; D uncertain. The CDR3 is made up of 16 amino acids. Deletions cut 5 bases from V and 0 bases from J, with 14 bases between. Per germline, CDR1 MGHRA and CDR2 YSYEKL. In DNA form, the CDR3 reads TGCGCCAGCAGCTACGGGCCTCGCTTAGCCAAAAACATTCAGTACTTC. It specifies CASSYGPRLAKNIQYF.

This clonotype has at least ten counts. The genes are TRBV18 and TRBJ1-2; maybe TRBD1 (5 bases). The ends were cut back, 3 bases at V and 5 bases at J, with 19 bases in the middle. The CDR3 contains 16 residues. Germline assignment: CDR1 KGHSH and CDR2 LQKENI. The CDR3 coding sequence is TGTGCCAGCTCACCTTCAGCGGGGACTCTTTTGTATGGCTACACCTTC. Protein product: CASSPSAGTLLYGYTF.

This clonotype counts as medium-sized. CDR3 region: CASSSGASIETQYF. CDR3 nucleotide sequence: TGTGCCAGCAGCTCAGGGGCTAGCATCGAGACCCAGTACTTC. The V call is TRBV7-7, the J call TRBJ2-5; tentatively, D is TRBD1 (6 bases). There are 14 residues in the CDR3. The germline gives CDR1 SSHAT, CDR2 FNYEAQ (reference sequence). The V and J ends lost 4 bases and 5 bases respectively, with 14 bases between them.

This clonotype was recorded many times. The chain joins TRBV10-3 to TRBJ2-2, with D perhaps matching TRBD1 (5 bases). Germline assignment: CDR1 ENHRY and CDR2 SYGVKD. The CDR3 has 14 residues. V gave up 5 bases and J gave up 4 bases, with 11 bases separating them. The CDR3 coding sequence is TGTGCCATCAGTTCAGGGTCCGCCACCGGGGAGCTGTTTTTT. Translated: CAISSGSATGELFF.

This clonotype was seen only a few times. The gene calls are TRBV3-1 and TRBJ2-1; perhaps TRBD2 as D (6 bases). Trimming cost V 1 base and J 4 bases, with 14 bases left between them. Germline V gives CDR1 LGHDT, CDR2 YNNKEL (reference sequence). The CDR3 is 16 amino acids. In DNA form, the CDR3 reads TGTGCCAGCAGCCAAGTCACGGAGGGTCCGTACAATGAGCAGTTCTTC. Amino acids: CASSQVTEGPYNEQFF.

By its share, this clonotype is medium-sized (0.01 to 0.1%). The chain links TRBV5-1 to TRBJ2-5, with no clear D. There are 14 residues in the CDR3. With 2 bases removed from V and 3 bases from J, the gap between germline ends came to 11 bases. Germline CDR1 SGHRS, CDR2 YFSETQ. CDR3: CASSFGQTEETQYF. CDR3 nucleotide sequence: TGCGCCAGCAGCTTTGGCCAAACGGAAGAGACCCAGTACTTC.

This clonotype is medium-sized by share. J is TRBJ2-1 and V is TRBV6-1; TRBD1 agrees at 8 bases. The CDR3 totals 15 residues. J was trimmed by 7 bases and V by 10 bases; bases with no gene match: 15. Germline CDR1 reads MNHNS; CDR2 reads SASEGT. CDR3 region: CATRAPTGAGNEQFF. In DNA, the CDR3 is TGTGCCACCCGCGCCCCGACAGGGGCGGGGAATGAGCAGTTCTTC.

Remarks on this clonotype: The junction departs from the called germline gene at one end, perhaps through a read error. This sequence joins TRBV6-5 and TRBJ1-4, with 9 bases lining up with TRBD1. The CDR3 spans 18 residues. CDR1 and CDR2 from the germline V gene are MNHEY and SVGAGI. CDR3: CASSYSPGTGIGNEKLFF. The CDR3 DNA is TGTGCCAGCAGTTACTCTCCCGGGACAGGGATTGGTAATGAAAAGCTGTTTTTT.

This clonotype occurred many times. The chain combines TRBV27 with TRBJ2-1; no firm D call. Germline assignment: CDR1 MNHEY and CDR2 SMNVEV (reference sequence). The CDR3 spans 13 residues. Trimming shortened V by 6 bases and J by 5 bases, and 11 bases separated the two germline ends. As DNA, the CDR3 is TGTGCCAGCAGCACTTACAGAGACAATGAGCAGTTCTTC. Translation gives CASSTYRDNEQFF.

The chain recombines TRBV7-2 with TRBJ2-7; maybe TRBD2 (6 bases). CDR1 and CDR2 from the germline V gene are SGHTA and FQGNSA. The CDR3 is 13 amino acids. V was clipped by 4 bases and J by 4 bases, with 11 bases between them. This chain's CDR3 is CASSYSGQYEQYF. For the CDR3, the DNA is TGTGCCAGCAGCTATAGCGGCCAGTACGAGCAGTACTTC.

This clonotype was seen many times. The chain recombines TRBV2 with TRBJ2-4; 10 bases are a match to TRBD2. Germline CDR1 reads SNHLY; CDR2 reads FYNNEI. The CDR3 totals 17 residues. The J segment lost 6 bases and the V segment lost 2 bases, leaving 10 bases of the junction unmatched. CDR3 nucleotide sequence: TGTGCCAGCAGTGAAAGGCTAGCGGGAGACTTCGGAAACATTCAGTACTTC. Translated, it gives CASSERLAGDFGNIQYF.

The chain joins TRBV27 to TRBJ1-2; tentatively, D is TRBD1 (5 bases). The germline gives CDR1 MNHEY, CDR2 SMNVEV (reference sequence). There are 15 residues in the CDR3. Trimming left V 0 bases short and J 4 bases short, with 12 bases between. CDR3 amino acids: CASSLSPTGGYGYTF. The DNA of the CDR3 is TGTGCCAGCAGTTTATCACCCACGGGGGGCTATGGCTACACCTTC.

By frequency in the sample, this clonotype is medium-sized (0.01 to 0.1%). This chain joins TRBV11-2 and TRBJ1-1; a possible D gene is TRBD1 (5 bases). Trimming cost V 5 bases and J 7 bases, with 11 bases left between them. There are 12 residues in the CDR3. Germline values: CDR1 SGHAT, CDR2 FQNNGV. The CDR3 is CASSQDRGEAFF. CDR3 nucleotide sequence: TGTGCCAGCAGCCAGGATAGGGGTGAAGCTTTCTTT.

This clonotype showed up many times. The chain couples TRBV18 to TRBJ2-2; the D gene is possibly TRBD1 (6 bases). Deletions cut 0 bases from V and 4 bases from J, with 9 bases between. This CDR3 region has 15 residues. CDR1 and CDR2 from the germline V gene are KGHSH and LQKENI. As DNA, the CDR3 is TGTGCCAGCTCACCACCGGGGGCTCCCACCGGGGAGCTGTTTTTT. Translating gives CASSPPGAPTGELFF.

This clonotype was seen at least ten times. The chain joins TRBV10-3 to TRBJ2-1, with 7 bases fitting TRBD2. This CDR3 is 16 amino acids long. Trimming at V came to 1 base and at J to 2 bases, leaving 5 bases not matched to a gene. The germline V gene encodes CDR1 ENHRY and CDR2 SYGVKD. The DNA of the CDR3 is TGTGCCATCAGTGAGTACGGGCGGGAGACCTACAATGAGCAGTTCTTC. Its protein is CAISEYGRETYNEQFF.

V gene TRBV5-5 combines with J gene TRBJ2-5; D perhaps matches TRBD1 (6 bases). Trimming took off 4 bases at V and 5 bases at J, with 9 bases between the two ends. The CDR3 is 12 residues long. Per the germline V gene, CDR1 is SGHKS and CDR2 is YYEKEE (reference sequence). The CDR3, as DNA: TGTGCCAGCAGCGGCAGGGGTGAGACCCAGTACTTC. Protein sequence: CASSGRGETQYF.